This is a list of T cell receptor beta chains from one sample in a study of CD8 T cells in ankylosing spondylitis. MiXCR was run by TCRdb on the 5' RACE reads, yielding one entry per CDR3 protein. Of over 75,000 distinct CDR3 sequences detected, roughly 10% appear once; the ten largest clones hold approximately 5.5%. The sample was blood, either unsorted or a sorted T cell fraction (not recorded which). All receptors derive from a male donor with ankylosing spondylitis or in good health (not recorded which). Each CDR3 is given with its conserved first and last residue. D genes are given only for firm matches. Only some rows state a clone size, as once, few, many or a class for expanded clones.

TGCGCCAGCAGCTTGGCTTGGGGATATGAGCAGTTCTTC,CASSLAWGYEQFF,-,TRBJ2-1,TRBV5-1,many
TGTGCCAGCAGCTCACGCTCGGGACAGCACAATGAGCAGTTCTTC,CASSSRSGQHNEQFF,TRBD1,TRBJ2-1,TRBV7-2,few
TGTGCCAGCAGTTTAGGCCTAGCGGGGGCGGCAGATACGCAGTATTTT,CASSLGLAGAADTQYF,TRBD2,TRBJ2-3,TRBV12-3/TRBV12-4,-
TGTGCCAGCAGCTGGGGGGATGGGTACACTGAAGCTTTCTTT,CASSWGDGYTEAFF,-,TRBJ1-1,TRBV7-9,-
TGTGCCAGCAGTGATGGACCCTTAAGCACAGATACGCAGTATTTT,CASSDGPLSTDTQYF,-,TRBJ2-3,TRBV2,many
TGCAGTGCCCGGCTAGCGGGGGGCTCCTACAATGAGCAGTTCTTC,CSARLAGGSYNEQFF,TRBD2,TRBJ2-1,TRBV20-1,many
TGTGCCAGCAGCAGGATGGGACAGGCAGAGACCCAGTACTTC,CASSRMGQAETQYF,TRBD1,TRBJ2-5,TRBV7-6,-
TGTGCCAGCAGCCAAGGGTACAGTCTCCCATTCGAGCAGTACTTC,CASSQGYSLPFEQYF,-,TRBJ2-7,TRBV4-2,many
TGTGCCAGCAGTTCAGCCGGGACAGGGGGCTATAATTCACCCCTCCACTTT,CASSSAGTGGYNSPLHF,TRBD1,TRBJ1-6,TRBV12-3/TRBV12-4,many
TGCGCCAGCAGGGTCCAGGGATCAGTCTACGAGCAGTACTTC,CASRVQGSVYEQYF,-,TRBJ2-7,TRBV5-1,many
TGTGCCACCCTTCTAGGTGGACTGGGAGAGCAGTACTTC,CATLLGGLGEQYF,-,TRBJ2-7,TRBV28,many
TGTGCCAGCAGCTCTGGGACAGGGAGGAGAAACACTGAAGCTTTCTTT,CASSSGTGRRNTEAFF,TRBD1,TRBJ1-1,TRBV7-3,many
TGTGCCAGCAGTTTGACGGGACTAGCGGGGAACAATGAGCAGTTCTTC,CASSLTGLAGNNEQFF,TRBD2,TRBJ2-1,TRBV28,many
TGTGCCAGCAGCCGAAATAGCGGGGAGGAGACCCAGTACTTC,CASSRNSGEETQYF,TRBD2,TRBJ2-5,TRBV6-1,few
TGTGCCAGCAGTTTTGGCAGATATAGCAATCAGCCCCAGCATTTT,CASSFGRYSNQPQHF,-,TRBJ1-5,TRBV12-3/TRBV12-4,many
TGTGCCAGCAGCCAAGCAGTCAGGGGAAATGGCTACACCTTC,CASSQAVRGNGYTF,-,TRBJ1-2,TRBV4-2,many
TGCGCCAGCAGCCCTTTCTCGGATACGCAGTATTTT,CASSPFSDTQYF,-,TRBJ2-3,TRBV5-1,many
TGTGCCAGCAGCTACCGGACAGGGAATCAGCCCCAGCATTTT,CASSYRTGNQPQHF,TRBD1,TRBJ1-5,TRBV7-2,many
TGTGCCAGCAGTCGCGGGACAGGAGATAATCAGCCCCAGCATTTT,CASSRGTGDNQPQHF,TRBD1,TRBJ1-5,TRBV4-2,many
TGTGCCAGCAGCCGGGGACACAGCACAGATACGCAGTATTTT,CASSRGHSTDTQYF,-,TRBJ2-3,TRBV7-3,-
TGTGCCAGCAGTACTATCATCGGGGCAACTAATGAAAAACTGTTTTTT,CASSTIIGATNEKLFF,-,TRBJ1-4,TRBV28,many
TGCGCCAGCAGCTCACAGGGGGCTAGGGAACAGCCCCAGCATTTT,CASSSQGAREQPQHF,TRBD1,TRBJ1-5,TRBV5-1,many
TGTGCCAGCAGTTCCGGGACAGGGACCTACGAGCAGTACTTC,CASSSGTGTYEQYF,TRBD1,TRBJ2-7,TRBV28,many
TGTGCCATCAGTGAAGGTAGCGGCCCCCAAGAGACCCAGTACTTC,CAISEGSGPQETQYF,-,TRBJ2-5,TRBV10-3,many
TGTGCAAGTCGCCTCCTAGTTCCGGGACAGGGGGGAATGAAGCAGTACTTC,CASRLLVPGQGGMKQYF,-,TRBJ2-7,TRBV12-2,-
TGTGCCAGCAGCTTAGTTCCCAGGGCTGGCTACACCTTC,CASSLVPRAGYTF,-,TRBJ1-2,TRBV7-2,-
TGTGCCAGCTCACCGAGTCAGGGGGCGACTAATGAAAAACTGTTTTTT,CASSPSQGATNEKLFF,TRBD1,TRBJ1-4,TRBV18,many
TGCGCCAGCAGCTTCAATCCGGGAGGGCAAGAGACCCAGTACTTC,CASSFNPGGQETQYF,TRBD2,TRBJ2-5,TRBV5-1,many
TGTGCCAGCAGCCAAGAGCTAGCGTCTGGGACAGATACGCAGTATTTT,CASSQELASGTDTQYF,-,TRBJ2-3,TRBV3-1,few
TGTGCCAGCACCACAGGGAACAATCAGCCCCAGCATTTT,CASTTGNNQPQHF,-,TRBJ1-5,TRBV2,few
TGCGCCAGCAGCGGGGGACTGGTACGCACAGATACGCAGTATTTT,CASSGGLVRTDTQYF,-,TRBJ2-3,TRBV5-1,many
TGTGCCAGCAGTTACTCTCAGCGGGGGGGGGAGACCCAGTACTTC,CASSYSQRGGETQYF,TRBD2,TRBJ2-5,TRBV6-5,many
TGTGCCAGCCGATCTCGACAGGGCGGGGAAAAACTGTTTTTT,CASRSRQGGEKLFF,TRBD1,TRBJ1-4,TRBV28,many
TGTGCCAGCAGTATGACGGACAGGGGGCGCGTGAACACTGAAGCTTTCTTT,CASSMTDRGRVNTEAFF,TRBD1,TRBJ1-1,TRBV6-1,many
TGTGCCACCACAGACAGGGTTGGATACTATGGCTACACCTTC,CATTDRVGYYGYTF,TRBD1,TRBJ1-2,TRBV15,many
TGTGCCAGCAGTCCTAGCGTTTGGTTGAGCTCCTACGAGCAGTACTTC,CASSPSVWLSSYEQYF,-,TRBJ2-7,TRBV3-1,many
TGTGCCAGCAGTTACTTTCGAACCTACAATGAGCAGTTCTTC,CASSYFRTYNEQFF,-,TRBJ2-1,TRBV6-5,many
TGTGCCACCTCGGGAGATAGGAACACTGAAGCTTTCTTT,CATSGDRNTEAFF,-,TRBJ1-1,TRBV24-1,many
TGCAGCGTTGAAACAGGTAGCACCGGGGAGCTGTTTTTT,CSVETGSTGELFF,-,TRBJ2-2,TRBV29-1,many
TGTGCCAGCTCACCACCAGGGACACGGGACTCCTACGAGCAGTACTTC,CASSPPGTRDSYEQYF,-,TRBJ2-7,TRBV18,many